The 14 T cell receptor beta chains below all came from one sample that was sequenced in a study of shared clonotypes between healthy human individuals. TCRdb's table, derived via immunoSEQ multiplex PCR, lists solely in-frame clones and lacks some. The table records 1.4 million or so clones, approximately 98.5% of them present only once. Material: naive CD4+ T cells sorted from blood. Subset of the sample: CD45RA+ positively selected. These receptors were collected from a young man in good health.

The chain is built from TRBV5-1 and TRBJ2-3, with D uncertain. The CDR3 is 15 amino acids. Trimming removed 3 bases from V and 0 bases from J, with 11 bases in between. CDR1 is SGHRS, CDR2 YFSETQ, per germline. The chain's CDR3 is CASSSSVLSTDTQYF. In DNA form, the CDR3 reads TGCGCCAGCAGCTCCTCCGTCCTAAGCACAGATACGCAGTATTTT.

V gene TRBV18 combines with J gene TRBJ2-3; perhaps TRBD1 as D (5 bases). Germline CDR1 is KGHSH and CDR2 is LQKENI. This CDR3 is 16 amino acids long. Trimming took 0 bases from V and 2 from J, leaving 12 bases between them. CDR3 in DNA: TGTGCCAGCTCACCACCGGGGCCAGGAAACACAGATACGCAGTATTTT. Its protein product is CASSPPGPGNTDTQYF.

The chain combines TRBV5-1 with TRBJ2-3, with 7 bases lining up with TRBD1. V shed 7 bases, J shed 3 bases, and the junction held 5 bases outside the gene matches. This CDR3 is 13 amino acids long. Per germline, CDR1 SGHRS and CDR2 YFSETQ. CDR3 sequence (DNA): TGCGCCAGCGGACCGGACAGGACAGATACGCAGTATTTT. Its protein is CASGPDRTDTQYF.

The V and J genes are TRBV2 and TRBJ2-1; the D is unclear. This CDR3 has 15 amino acids. CDR1 is SNHLY, CDR2 FYNNEI, per germline. V lost 3 bases, J lost 1 base, and 10 bases lay in between. The CDR3: CASSDERASYNEQFF. The CDR3 nucleotides are TGTGCCAGCAGTGATGAAAGGGCTTCCTACAATGAGCAGTTCTTC. Complete variable domain (other parts from reference TRBV2 and TRBJ2-1): EPEVTQTPSHQVTQMGQEVILRCVPISNHLYFYWYRQILGQKVEFLVSFYNNEISEKSEIFDDQFSVERPDGSNFTLKIRSTKLEDSAMYFCASSDERASYNEQFFGPGTRLTVL.

This sequence joins TRBV18 and TRBJ2-3, with D perhaps being TRBD1 or TRBD2 (5 bases each). Between the trimmed V and J ends, which lost 2 bases and 0 bases, there was a span of 27 bases. The CDR3 contains 21 residues. Germline CDR1 KGHSH, CDR2 LQKENI. This CDR3 is CASSPVSTHPAGASSTDTQYF. As DNA, the CDR3 is TGTGCCAGCTCACCAGTTAGTACCCACCCCGCCGGGGCTTCTAGCACAGATACGCAGTATTTT.

The chain uses TRBV29-1 and TRBJ2-3, with 9 bases aligning to TRBD2. The CDR3 spans 14 residues. Germline V gene sequence: CDR1 SQVTM, CDR2 ANQGSEA. Trimming at V came to 4 bases and at J to 5 bases, leaving 7 bases not matched to a gene. This CDR3 reads CSVARREGRDTQYF. The CDR3 DNA reads TGCAGCGTTGCGAGGCGGGAGGGCCGAGATACGCAGTATTTT.

Concerning this clone: The sample contains more than one DNA sequence encoding this CDR3. The chain links TRBV18 to TRBJ2-2; D is perhaps TRBD1 or TRBD2 (5 bases each). The germline V gene encodes CDR1 KGHSH and CDR2 LQKENI. The CDR3 runs 14 residues. The V end lost 2 bases, the J end lost 8 bases, and 12 bases lay between the germline ends. The CDR3 DNA is TGTGCCAGCTCACCAAGGGACGGTACGGGGGAGCTGTTTTTT. Its translation: CASSPRDGTGELFF.

V gene TRBV11-3 combines with J gene TRBJ2-3; 7 bases are a match to TRBD2. The CDR3 is 15 residues long. CDR1 SGHNT and CDR2 YENEEA come from the germline V gene. The J segment lost 0 bases and the V segment lost 3 bases, leaving 3 bases of the junction unmatched. CDR3 amino acids: CASSFGGSSTDTQYF. The CDR3 coding sequence is TGTGCCAGCAGCTTCGGGGGGAGTAGCACAGATACGCAGTATTTT. The full variable domain, with the rest looked up from reference TRBV11-3 and TRBJ2-3, is EAGVVQSPRYKIIEKKQPVAFWCNPISGHNTLYWYLQNLGQGPELLIRYENEEAVDDSQLPKDRFSAERLKGVDSTLKIQPAELGDSAVYLCASSFGGSSTDTQYFGPGTRLTVL.

This chain links TRBV28 with TRBJ2-5; 10 positions match TRBD2. Germline V CDR1 and CDR2: MDHEN, SYDVKM. J was trimmed by 7 bases and V by 6 bases; bases with no gene match: 8. This CDR3 is 14 amino acids long. CDR3 loop: CASRDGTSVWTQYF. The DNA of the CDR3 is TGTGCCAGCAGGGACGGGACTAGCGTCTGGACCCAGTACTTC.

V gene TRBV5-4 combines with J gene TRBJ1-3, with D tentatively TRBD1 (6 bases). This CDR3 region has 14 residues. V lost 7 bases and J lost 4, with 15 bases in between. CDR1 and CDR2 (germline): SGHNT, YYREEE (reference sequence). The CDR3 loop is CASGFSGAGNTIYF. The CDR3 DNA is TGTGCCAGCGGTTTTTCGGGGGCCGGAAACACCATATATTTT.

Worth noting for this clone: Other DNA sequences in this sample translate to the same CDR3. The chain recombines TRBV28 with TRBJ2-7; D possibly corresponds to TRBD1 (7 bases). This CDR3 has 12 residues. The germline V and J ends were trimmed by 8 bases and 6 bases, with 14 bases remaining between them. Germline V gives CDR1 MDHEN, CDR2 SYDVKM. CDR3 sequence: CASRPQGGEQYF. The CDR3 bases are TGTGCCAGCCGTCCCCAGGGGGGCGAGCAGTACTTC.

The CDR3 loop is CASSLDRVNTEAFF. The CDR3 bases are TGTGCCAGCAGCTTGGACAGGGTTAACACTGAAGCTTTCTTT. The V gene is TRBV6-5, the J gene TRBJ1-1; 8 nucleotides line up with TRBD1. With 6 bases clipped from V and 2 bases from J, the junction kept 5 bases outside the gene matches. Looked up from germline, CDR1 is MNHEY and CDR2 is SVGAGI. The CDR3 extends over 14 amino acids.

The V gene is TRBV29-1, the J gene TRBJ2-1; 11 bases align to TRBD2. Unmatched junction bases numbered 4, after V lost 2 bases and J lost 13 bases. Germline-derived CDR1 and CDR2 are SQVTM and ANQGSEA. This CDR3 comprises 12 residues. In nucleotides, the CDR3 is TGCAGCGTTGAACAACTAGCGGGAGTTCAGTTCTTC. Protein product: CSVEQLAGVQFF.

A word on this clone: Within the sample, other DNA sequences also encode this same CDR3. This chain joins TRBV11-3 and TRBJ2-1, with TRBD2 matching 11 bases. Looked up from germline, CDR1 is SGHNT and CDR2 is YENEEA. V shed 5 bases and J 4 bases; nucleotides not matched to a gene: 4. CDR3 length: 15 residues. The CDR3 here is CASSPGTSGYNEQFF. For the CDR3, the DNA is TGTGCCAGCAGCCCAGGGACTAGCGGTTACAATGAGCAGTTCTTC.